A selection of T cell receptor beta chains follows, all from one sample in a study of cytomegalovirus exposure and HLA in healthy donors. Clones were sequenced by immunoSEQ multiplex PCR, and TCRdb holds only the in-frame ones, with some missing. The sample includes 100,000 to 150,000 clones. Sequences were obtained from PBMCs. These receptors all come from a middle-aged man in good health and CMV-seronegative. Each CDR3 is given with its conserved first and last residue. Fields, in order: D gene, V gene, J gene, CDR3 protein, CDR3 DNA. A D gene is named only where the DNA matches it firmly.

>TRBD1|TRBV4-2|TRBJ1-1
CASSQGGTGEVAEAFF
TGTGCCAGCAGCCAAGGTGGGACAGGGGAGGTGGCTGAAGCTTTCTTT
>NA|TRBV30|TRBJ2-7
CAWSRAAGEQYF
TGTGCCTGGAGCCGGGCCGCGGGGGAGCAGTACTTC
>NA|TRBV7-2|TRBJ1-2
CASSETGSGGYTF
TGTGCCAGCAGCGAGACAGGTTCAGGCGGCTACACCTTC
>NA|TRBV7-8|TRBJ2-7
CASSLDQGAREQYF
TGTGCCAGCAGCTTAGATCAAGGGGCGCGCGAGCAGTACTTC
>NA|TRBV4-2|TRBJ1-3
CASSQDWSGSGNTIYF
TGTGCCAGCAGCCAAGATTGGTCGGGCTCTGGAAACACCATATATTTT
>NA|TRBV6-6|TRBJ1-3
CASMREASSGNTIYF
TGTGCCAGCATGCGCGAGGCTAGCTCTGGAAACACCATATATTTT
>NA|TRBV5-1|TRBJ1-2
CASSLARLDGYTF
TGCGCCAGCAGCTTGGCCAGGCTCGATGGCTACACCTTC
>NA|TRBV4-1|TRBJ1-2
CASSQDPAIEEPTNYGYTF
TGCGCCAGCAGCCAAGATCCTGCGATCGAGGAACCCACTAACTATGGCTACACCTTC
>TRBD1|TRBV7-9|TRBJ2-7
CASSLAGTGAHEQYF
TGTGCCAGCAGCTTAGCCGGGACAGGGGCTCACGAGCAGTACTTC
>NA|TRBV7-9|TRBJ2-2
CASSHSYTGELFF
TGTGCCAGCAGCCACTCATACACCGGGGAGCTGTTTTTT
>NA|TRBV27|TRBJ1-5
CASRPDSFVHQPQHF
TGTGCCAGCAGACCGGACAGCTTTGTGCATCAGCCCCAGCATTTT
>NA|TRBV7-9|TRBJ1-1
CASSLGGQGYTEAFF
TGTGCCAGCAGCTTAGGAGGGCAGGGGTACACTGAAGCTTTCTTT
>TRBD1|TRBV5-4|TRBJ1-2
CASSAPGQGYGYTF
TGTGCCAGCAGCGCCCCGGGACAGGGCTATGGCTACACCTTC
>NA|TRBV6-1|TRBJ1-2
CASSVGGLDYGYTF
TGTGCCAGCAGTGTCGGGGGGTTAGACTATGGCTACACCTTC
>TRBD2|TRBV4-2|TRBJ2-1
CASSQYLAGGDNEQFF
TGTGCCAGCAGCCAATATTTAGCGGGAGGCGACAATGAGCAGTTCTTC
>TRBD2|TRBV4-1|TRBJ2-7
CASSQVAGGGSYEQYF
TGCGCCAGCAGCCAAGTAGCGGGAGGGGGCTCCTACGAGCAGTACTTC
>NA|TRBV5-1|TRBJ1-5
CASSPTGPNQPQHF
TGCGCCAGCAGCCCCACAGGTCCCAATCAGCCCCAGCATTTT
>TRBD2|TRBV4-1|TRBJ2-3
CASSLLGLAGDTQYF
TGCGCCAGCAGCCTCTTGGGACTAGCGGGAGATACGCAGTATTTT
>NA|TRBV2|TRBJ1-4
CASSAEVEEKLFF
TGTGCCAGCAGTGCCGAGGTGGAGGAAAAACTGTTTTTT
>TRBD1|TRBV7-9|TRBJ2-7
CASSLRTGDSYEQYF
TGTGCCAGCAGCCTTCGGACAGGTGACTCCTACGAGCAGTACTTC
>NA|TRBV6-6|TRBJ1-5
CASSPGSGPQHF
TGTGCCAGCAGCCCCGGGTCCGGGCCCCAGCATTTT
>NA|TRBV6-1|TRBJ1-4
CASSSVDRNTEKLFF
TGTGCCAGCAGCTCCGTTGACAGGAATACTGAAAAACTGTTTTTT
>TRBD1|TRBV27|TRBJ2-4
CASSESSQGAKNIQYF
TGTGCCAGCTCAGAGAGCAGCCAGGGGGCTAAAAACATTCAGTACTTC
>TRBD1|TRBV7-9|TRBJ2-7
CASTSTGTGGEQYF
TGTGCCAGCACTTCAACCGGGACAGGGGGCGAGCAGTACTTC
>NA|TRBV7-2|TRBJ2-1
CASSFYRVNEQFF
TGTGCCAGCAGCTTTTACAGGGTAAATGAGCAGTTCTTC
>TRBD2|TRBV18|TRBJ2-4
CASSVAGDKNIQYF
TGTGCCAGCTCCGTTGCGGGGGACAAAAACATTCAGTACTTC
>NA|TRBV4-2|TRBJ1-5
CASSQGWTVSNQPQHF
TGTGCCAGCAGCCAGGGTTGGACAGTTAGCAATCAGCCCCAGCATTTT
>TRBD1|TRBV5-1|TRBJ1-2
CASKRDRSNYGYTF
TGCGCCAGCAAGAGGGACAGATCTAACTATGGCTACACCTTC
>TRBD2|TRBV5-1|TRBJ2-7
CASSTSGGGPYEQYF
TGCGCCAGCAGCACCTCCGGGGGGGGGCCCTACGAGCAGTACTTC
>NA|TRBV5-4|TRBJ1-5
CASSLQGNQPQHF
TGTGCCAGCAGCTTACAGGGTAATCAGCCCCAGCATTTT
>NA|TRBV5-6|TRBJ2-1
CASSLGGPVEQFF
TGTGCCAGCAGCTTGGGAGGGCCGGTTGAGCAGTTCTTC
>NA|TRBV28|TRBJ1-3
CASMITVSGNTIYF
TGTGCCAGCATGATTACAGTCTCTGGAAACACCATATATTTT
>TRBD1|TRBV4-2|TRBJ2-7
CASRGQESYEQYF
TGTGCCAGCCGTGGACAGGAATCCTACGAGCAGTACTTC
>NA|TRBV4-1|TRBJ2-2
CASSRWPVRTTGELFF
TGCGCCAGCAGCAGATGGCCAGTAAGGACAACCGGGGAGCTGTTTTTT
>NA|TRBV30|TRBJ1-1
CAWGIEGAAFF
TGTGCCTGGGGGATTGAGGGCGCCGCTTTCTTT
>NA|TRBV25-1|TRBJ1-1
CASRITGLNTEAFF
TGTGCCAGCAGAATTACAGGCCTTAACACTGAAGCTTTCTTT
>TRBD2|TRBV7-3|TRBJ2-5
CASSLQGLAGGETQYF
TGTGCCAGCAGCTTACAGGGCCTAGCGGGAGGAGAGACCCAGTACTTC